This T cell receptor (beta chain) stems from a study of cytomegalovirus exposure and HLA in healthy donors. Study conclusions and caveats: Sequencing likely generated an artifact that appeared as a cluster of highly shared sequence variants. Presence/absence results assume similar sequencing depth per donor, which may not hold.

The PCR had 60 Vbeta and 13 Jbeta primers. Using immunoSEQ multiplex PCR, the repertoire was profiled, and TCRdb retains in-frame clones only, with some absent. The repertoire holds about 140,000 clones, with about 64% as singletons. Germline V gives CDR1 SNHLY, CDR2 FYNNEI. The CDR3 has 13 residues. V was pared by 8 bases and J by 2 bases, with 12 bases between. In the case of this clone: Its antigen is as yet unknown.

All donors participated as healthy donors of bone marrow. Sequenced input: PBMCs. The gene calls are TRBV2 and TRBJ1-1; D is ambiguous. The TCR originated in a woman aged 40 to 55 in good health and CMV-seronegative. This chain's CDR3 is CASESGSNTEAFF. The CDR3 DNA reads TGTGCCAGCGAGTCGGGGTCAAACACTGAAGCTTTCTTT.